This T cell receptor beta chain comes out of a study of shared clonotypes between healthy human individuals. Overall study: Plates per donor: three CD4 naive, three CD4 memory, two CD8 naive, one CD8 memory.

Naive CD8 cells lacked CD45RO and underwent positive selection for CCR7, leaving out terminally differentiated effector memory CD45RA+ cells. It was 200 to 250 ng DNA, around 32,000 T cell genomes, that sorted-subset replicate PCRs used. The data were produced by immunoSEQ multiplex PCR, yet TCRdb's version contains in-frame clones alone and is incomplete. The sample contains about 2.2 million clones, around 93% of which appear only once. CDR1 LNHNV and CDR2 YYDKDF come from the germline V gene (reference sequence). CDR3 length equals 15 residues. Trimming took 1 base from V and 2 from J, leaving 11 bases between them.

The sequenced material came from naive CD8+ T cells from PBMCs. The genes are TRBV15 and TRBJ2-5; D is possibly TRBD2 (6 bases). The sequence derives from a man aged 18 to 29 in good health. Some clones in this sample may be carry-over from other donors' samples. As DNA, the CDR3 is TGTGCCACCAGCAGAGTTCTTAGCGGACAAGAGACCCAGTACTTC. It yields the protein CATSRVLSGQETQYF.